This T cell receptor (beta chain) was captured in a study of technical replicates of blood from a few donors. Germline V gene sequence: CDR1 DFQATT, CDR2 SNEGSKA (reference sequence). V lost 3 bases to trimming and J lost 13 bases, with 12 bases between them. There are 11 residues in the CDR3. Assay used: immunoSEQ multiplex PCR; TCRdb lists only in-frame clones, some missing. The top ten clones hold 0.25% to 0.3% of a sample with 80,000 to 95,000 clones, under 95% of them seen once. V and J are TRBV20-1 and TRBJ2-2; D is possibly TRBD2 (6 bases). The sequenced sample was T cells isolated from PBMCs. The clonotype originates from a human donor in good health. CDR3 DNA sequence: TGCAGTGCTAGGCGCGGGGTTTGGCTGTTTTTT. This codes for CSARRGVWLFF.